The rows below give T cell receptor beta chains drawn from one sample of a study of blood T cell repertoires in COVID-19. Clones were sequenced by immunoSEQ multiplex PCR, and TCRdb holds only the in-frame ones, with some missing. The data hold about 200,000 clones, with roughly nine tenths observed a single time. The sequenced sample was PBMCs or T cells enriched from blood (not recorded which). These receptors were obtained from a woman under 30 who had recovered from COVID-19. Both conserved end residues are part of each CDR3. The order of the fields is V gene, CDR3 protein.

v_call: TRBV19
cdr3_aa: CASSTPSLINEQFF

v_call: TRBV9
cdr3_aa: CASSVRQFSYEQYF

v_call: TRBV28
cdr3_aa: CASTSTFSGANVLTF

v_call: TRBV7-2
cdr3_aa: CASSLFLESGELFF

v_call: TRBV2
cdr3_aa: CASSPTGGENSPLHF

v_call: TRBV21-1
cdr3_aa: CASSKCRSSNQPQHF

v_call: TRBV25-1
cdr3_aa: CASTQANEQFF

v_call: TRBV5-1
cdr3_aa: CATRLAGAGELFF

v_call: TRBV30
cdr3_aa: CAWGYSNQPQHF

v_call: TRBV7-6
cdr3_aa: CASSTGTGLYQPQHF

v_call: TRBV7-8
cdr3_aa: CASSYHGGPANTGELFF

v_call: TRBV10-3
cdr3_aa: CAISPGTGGEKLFF

v_call: TRBV10-3
cdr3_aa: CAISDGNSFNGYTF

v_call: TRBV19
cdr3_aa: CASSIGETGNQPQHF

v_call: TRBV24-1
cdr3_aa: CATSDSWREGGYTF

v_call: TRBV5-1
cdr3_aa: CASNPGGGTYEQYF

v_call: TRBV28
cdr3_aa: CASSFQDRGFYGYTF

v_call: TRBV5-4
cdr3_aa: CASTGGQGNSPLHF

v_call: TRBV4-1
cdr3_aa: CASSRLSASGQGSSPLHF

v_call: TRBV7-9
cdr3_aa: CASSNQAGGEVHEQFF

v_call: TRBV6-1
cdr3_aa: CASSEIGGTRDSPLHF

v_call: TRBV13
cdr3_aa: CASSNLQGRETQYF

v_call: TRBV7-3
cdr3_aa: CASSGQGADTEAFF